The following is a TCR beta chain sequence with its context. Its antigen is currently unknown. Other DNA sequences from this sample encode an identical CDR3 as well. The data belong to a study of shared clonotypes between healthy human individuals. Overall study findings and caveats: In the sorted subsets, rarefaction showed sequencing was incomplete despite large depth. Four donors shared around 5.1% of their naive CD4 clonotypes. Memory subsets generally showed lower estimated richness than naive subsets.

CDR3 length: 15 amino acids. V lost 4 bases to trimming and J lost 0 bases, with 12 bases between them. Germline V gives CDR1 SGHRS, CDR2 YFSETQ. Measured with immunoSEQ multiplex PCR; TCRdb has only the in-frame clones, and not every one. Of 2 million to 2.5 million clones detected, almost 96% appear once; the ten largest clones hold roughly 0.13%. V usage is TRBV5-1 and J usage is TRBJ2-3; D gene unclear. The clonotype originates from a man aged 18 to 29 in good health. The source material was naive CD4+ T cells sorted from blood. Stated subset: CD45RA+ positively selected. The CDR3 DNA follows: TGCGCCAGCAGCCCTCCCAGCTCTAGCACAGATACGCAGTATTTT. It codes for CASSPPSSSTDTQYF.